This T cell receptor beta chain emerged from a study of blood T cell repertoires in COVID-19. About the study: In each case, the material was cDNA or gDNA derived from T cells, B-cell-depleted T cells, or PBMCs.

Here immunoSEQ multiplex PCR was the method, and the copy in TCRdb shows in-frame clones only, minus some. The sample carries about 130,000 clones, about 70% recorded once. The germline CDR1 and CDR2 sequences are SGHAT and FQNNGV. This CDR3 contains 15 residues. Trimming took 6 bases from V and 0 from J, leaving 15 bases between them. The sequence derives from an older man with COVID-19, enrolled during active disease. The genes are TRBV11-2 and TRBJ2-7, with D perhaps matching TRBD2 (5 bases). The sequenced sample was peripheral blood. The DNA for the CDR3 is TGTGCCAGCAGATCCAGCAGCGGCAGCTCCTACGAGCAGTACTTC. Encoded protein: CASRSSSGSSYEQYF.